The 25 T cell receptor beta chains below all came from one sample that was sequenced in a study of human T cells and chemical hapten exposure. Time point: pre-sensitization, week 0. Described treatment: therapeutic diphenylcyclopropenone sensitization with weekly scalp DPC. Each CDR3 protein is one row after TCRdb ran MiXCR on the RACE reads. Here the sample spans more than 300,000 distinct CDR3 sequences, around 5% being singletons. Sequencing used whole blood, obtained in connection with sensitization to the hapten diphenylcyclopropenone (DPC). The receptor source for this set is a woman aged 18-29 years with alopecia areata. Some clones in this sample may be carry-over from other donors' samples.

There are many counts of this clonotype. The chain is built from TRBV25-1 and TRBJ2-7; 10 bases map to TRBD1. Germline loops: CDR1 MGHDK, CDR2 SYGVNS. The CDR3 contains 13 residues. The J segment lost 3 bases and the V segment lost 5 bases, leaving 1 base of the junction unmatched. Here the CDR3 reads CASSRTGGYEQYF. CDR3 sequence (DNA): TGTGCCAGCAGTCGGACAGGGGGCTACGAGCAGTACTTC.

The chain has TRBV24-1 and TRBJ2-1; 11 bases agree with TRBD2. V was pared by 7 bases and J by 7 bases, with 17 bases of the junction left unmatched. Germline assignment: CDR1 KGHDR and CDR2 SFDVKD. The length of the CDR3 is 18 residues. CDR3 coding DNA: TGTGCCACCAGCTGGGGTGCGACTAGCGGGGTTTCGGATAATGAGCAGTTCTTC. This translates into CATSWGATSGVSDNEQFF.

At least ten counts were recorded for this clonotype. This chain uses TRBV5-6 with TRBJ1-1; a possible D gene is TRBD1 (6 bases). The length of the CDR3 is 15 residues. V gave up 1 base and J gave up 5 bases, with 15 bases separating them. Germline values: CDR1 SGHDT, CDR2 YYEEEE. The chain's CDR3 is CASSLNDRLVTEAFF. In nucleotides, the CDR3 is TGTGCCAGCAGCTTGAATGACAGGTTGGTAACTGAAGCTTTCTTT.

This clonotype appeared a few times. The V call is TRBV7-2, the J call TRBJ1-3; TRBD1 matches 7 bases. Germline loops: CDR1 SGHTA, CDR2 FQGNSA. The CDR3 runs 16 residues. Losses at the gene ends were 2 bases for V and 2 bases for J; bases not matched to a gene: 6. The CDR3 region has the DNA TGTGCCAGCAGCTTATATGGCACAGGGGCTGGAAACACCATATATTTT. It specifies CASSLYGTGAGNTIYF.

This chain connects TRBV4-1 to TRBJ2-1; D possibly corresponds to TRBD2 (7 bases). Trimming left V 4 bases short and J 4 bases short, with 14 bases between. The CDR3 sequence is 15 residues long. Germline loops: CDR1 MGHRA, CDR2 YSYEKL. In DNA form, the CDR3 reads TGCGCCAGCAGCCCGATCGGGGGGACATACAATGAGCAGTTCTTC. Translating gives CASSPIGGTYNEQFF.

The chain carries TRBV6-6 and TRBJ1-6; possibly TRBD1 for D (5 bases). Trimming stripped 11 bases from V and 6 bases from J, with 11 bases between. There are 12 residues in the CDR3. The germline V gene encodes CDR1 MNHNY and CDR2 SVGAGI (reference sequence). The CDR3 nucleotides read TGTGCCCTCGGGGGAAGTAATTCACCCCTCCACTTT. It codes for CALGGSNSPLHF.

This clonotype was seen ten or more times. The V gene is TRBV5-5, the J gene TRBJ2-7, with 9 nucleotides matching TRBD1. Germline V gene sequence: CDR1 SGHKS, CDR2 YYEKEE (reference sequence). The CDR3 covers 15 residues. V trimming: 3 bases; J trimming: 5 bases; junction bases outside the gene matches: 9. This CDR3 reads CASSSPGQGRDEQYF. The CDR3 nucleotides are TGTGCCAGCAGCTCACCGGGACAGGGTAGGGACGAGCAGTACTTC.

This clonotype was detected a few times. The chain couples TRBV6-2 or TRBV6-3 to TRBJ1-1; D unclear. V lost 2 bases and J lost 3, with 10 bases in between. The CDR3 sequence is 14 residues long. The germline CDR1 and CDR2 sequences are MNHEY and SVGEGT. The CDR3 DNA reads TGTGCCAGCAGTTACACCGGGGATGACACTGAAGCTTTCTTT. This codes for CASSYTGDDTEAFF.

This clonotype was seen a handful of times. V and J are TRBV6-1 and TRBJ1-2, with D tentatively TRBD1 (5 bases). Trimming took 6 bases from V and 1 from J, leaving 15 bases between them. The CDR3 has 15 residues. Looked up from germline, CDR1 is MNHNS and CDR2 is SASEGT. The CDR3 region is CASRIQEGHNYGYTF. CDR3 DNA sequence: TGTGCCAGCAGAATACAGGAGGGGCATAACTATGGCTACACCTTC.

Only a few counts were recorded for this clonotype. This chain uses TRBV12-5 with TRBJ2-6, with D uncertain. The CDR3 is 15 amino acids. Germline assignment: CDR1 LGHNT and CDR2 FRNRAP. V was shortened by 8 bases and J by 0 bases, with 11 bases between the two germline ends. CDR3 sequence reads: CASRSEFSGANVLTF. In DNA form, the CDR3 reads TGTGCTAGTCGTTCCGAGTTCTCTGGGGCCAACGTCCTGACTTTC.

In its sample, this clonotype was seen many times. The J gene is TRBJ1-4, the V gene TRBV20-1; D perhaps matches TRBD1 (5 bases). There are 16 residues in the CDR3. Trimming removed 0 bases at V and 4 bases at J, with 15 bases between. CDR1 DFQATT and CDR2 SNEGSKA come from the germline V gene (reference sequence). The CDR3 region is CSARDLARAHNEKLFF. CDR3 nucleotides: TGCAGTGCTAGAGATCTCGCCAGGGCTCATAATGAAAAACTGTTTTTT.

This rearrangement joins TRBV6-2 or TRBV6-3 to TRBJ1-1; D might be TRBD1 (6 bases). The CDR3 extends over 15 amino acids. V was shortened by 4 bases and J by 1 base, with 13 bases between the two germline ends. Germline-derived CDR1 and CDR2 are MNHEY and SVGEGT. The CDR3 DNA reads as TGTGCCAGCAGTTTTTACAGGGCGGGGAACACTGAAGCTTTCTTT. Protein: CASSFYRAGNTEAFF.

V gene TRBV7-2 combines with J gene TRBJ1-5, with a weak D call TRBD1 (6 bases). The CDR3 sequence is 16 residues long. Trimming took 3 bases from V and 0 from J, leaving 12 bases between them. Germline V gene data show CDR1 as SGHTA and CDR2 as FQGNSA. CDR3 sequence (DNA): TGTGCCAGCAGCTTCCAGGGAGGGGGTAGCAATCAGCCCCAGCATTTT. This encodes CASSFQGGGSNQPQHF.

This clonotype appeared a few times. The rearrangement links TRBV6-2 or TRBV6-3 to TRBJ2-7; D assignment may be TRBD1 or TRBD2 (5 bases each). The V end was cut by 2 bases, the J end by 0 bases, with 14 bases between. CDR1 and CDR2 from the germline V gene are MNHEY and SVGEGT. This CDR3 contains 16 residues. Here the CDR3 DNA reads TGTGCCAGCAGTTACGGCCGGGACCTCCACTCCTACGAGCAGTACTTC. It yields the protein CASSYGRDLHSYEQYF.

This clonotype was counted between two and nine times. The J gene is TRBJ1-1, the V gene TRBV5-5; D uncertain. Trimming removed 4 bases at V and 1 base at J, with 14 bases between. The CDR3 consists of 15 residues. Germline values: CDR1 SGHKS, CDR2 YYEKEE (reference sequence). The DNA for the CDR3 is TGTGCCAGCAGCCCCACGAACATAGAGAACACTGAAGCTTTCTTT. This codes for CASSPTNIENTEAFF.

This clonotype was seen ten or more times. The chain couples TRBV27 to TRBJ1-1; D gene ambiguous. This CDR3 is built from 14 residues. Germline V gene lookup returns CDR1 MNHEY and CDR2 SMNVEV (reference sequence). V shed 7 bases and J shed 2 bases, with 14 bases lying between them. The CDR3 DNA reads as TGTGCCAGCACCCCCTGGGGTCCCAACACTGAAGCTTTCTTT. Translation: CASTPWGPNTEAFF.

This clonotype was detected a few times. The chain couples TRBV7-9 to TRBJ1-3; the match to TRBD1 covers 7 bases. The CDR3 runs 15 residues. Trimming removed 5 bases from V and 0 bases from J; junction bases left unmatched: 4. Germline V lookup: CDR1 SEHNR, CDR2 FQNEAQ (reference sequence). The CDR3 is CASSRGTASGNTIYF. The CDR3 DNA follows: TGTGCCAGCAGCCGTGGGACAGCCTCTGGAAACACCATATATTTT.

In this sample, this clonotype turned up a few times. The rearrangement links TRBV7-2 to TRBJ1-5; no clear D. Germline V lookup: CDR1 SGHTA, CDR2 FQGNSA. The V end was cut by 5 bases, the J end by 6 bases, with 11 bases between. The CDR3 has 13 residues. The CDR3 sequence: CASSPDPLQPQHF. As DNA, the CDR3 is TGTGCCAGCAGCCCCGACCCTCTTCAGCCCCAGCATTTT.

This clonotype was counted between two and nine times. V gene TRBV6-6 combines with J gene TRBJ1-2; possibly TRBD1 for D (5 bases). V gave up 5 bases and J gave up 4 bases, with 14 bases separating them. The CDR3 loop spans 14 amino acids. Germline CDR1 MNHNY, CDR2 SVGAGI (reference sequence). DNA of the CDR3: TGTGCCAGCAGTCCCCAAACAGGCGTCTATGGCTACACCTTC. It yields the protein CASSPQTGVYGYTF.

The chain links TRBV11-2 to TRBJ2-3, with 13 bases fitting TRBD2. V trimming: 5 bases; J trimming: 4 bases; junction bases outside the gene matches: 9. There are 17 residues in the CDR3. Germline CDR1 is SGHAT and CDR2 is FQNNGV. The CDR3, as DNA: TGTGCCAGCAGCATCGGGACTAGCGGGGTGTCAGCAGATACGCAGTATTTT. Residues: CASSIGTSGVSADTQYF.

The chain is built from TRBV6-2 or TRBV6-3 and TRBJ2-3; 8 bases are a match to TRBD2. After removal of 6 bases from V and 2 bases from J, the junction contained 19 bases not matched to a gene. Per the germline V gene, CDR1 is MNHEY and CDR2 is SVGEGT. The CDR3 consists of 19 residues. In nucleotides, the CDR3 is TGTGCCAGCAGCCCCCCACGGTTAGGGCGGGGGGCAACCACAGATACGCAGTATTTT. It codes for CASSPPRLGRGATTDTQYF.

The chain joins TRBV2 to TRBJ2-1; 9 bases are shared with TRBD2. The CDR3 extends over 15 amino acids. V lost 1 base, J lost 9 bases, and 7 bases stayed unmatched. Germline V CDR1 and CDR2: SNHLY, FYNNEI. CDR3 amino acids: CASSEERLAGSEQFF. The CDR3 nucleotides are TGTGCCAGCAGTGAAGAGCGGCTAGCGGGGTCTGAGCAGTTCTTC.

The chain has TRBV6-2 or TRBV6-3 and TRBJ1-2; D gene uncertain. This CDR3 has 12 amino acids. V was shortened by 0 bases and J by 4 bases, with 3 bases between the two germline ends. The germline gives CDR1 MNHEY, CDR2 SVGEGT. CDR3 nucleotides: TGTGCCAGCAGTTACTCAGTCTATGGCTACACCTTC. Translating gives CASSYSVYGYTF.

The DNA for the CDR3 is TGTGCCAGCAGCTTGCCGCCTTCCTCTGGAAACACCATATATTTT. It is translated as CASSLPPSSGNTIYF. The chain combines TRBV5-6 with TRBJ1-3; D unresolved. In germline, CDR1 is SGHDT, CDR2 YYEEEE. The CDR3 is 15 amino acids. Trimming pared 1 base from V and 0 bases from J, leaving 8 bases between.

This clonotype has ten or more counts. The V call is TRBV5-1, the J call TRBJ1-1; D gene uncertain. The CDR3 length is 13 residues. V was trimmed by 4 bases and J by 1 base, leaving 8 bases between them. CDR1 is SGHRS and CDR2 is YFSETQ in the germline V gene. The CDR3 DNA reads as TGCGCCAGCAGCGAAATAGGGAACACTGAAGCTTTCTTT. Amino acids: CASSEIGNTEAFF.